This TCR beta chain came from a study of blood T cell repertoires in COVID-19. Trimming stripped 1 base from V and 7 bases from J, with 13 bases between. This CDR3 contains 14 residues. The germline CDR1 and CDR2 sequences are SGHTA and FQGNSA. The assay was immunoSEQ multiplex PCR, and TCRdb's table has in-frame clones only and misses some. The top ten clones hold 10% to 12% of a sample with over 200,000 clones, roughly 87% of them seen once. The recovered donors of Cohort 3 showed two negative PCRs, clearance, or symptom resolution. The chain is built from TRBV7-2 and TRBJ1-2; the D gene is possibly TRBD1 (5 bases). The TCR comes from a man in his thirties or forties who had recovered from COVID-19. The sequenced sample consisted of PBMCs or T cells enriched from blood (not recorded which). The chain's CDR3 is CASSLESGKGGYTF. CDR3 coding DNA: TGTGCCAGCAGCTTAGAATCAGGGAAAGGTGGCTACACCTTC.